This T cell receptor (beta chain) was found in a study of T cells in Graves' hyperthyroidism and ophthalmopathy. Notes on the study in general: Blood also held most thyroid clonotypes expanded beyond 0.001. A model of 13 V-J pairs discriminated ophthalmopathy from stable hyperthyroidism.

There are many counts of this clonotype. What it binds is unknown. For the diagnoses, clinical symptoms, serum thyroxine and TRAb, thyroid ultrasound and orbital computed tomography were used. Researchers took RNA transcripts and amplified the TCR beta CDR3 regions from them. TCR CDR3 underwent first-round RT-PCR with the HTBI primer set. TCRdb used MiXCR to reprocess the multiplex PCR reads, holding one entry per CDR3 protein. This sample carries over 650,000 distinct CDR3 sequences, 45% of them seen once, and the ten largest clones take approximately 6.8%. The source is an adult man with Graves' disease, either hyperthyroidism or ophthalmopathy (not recorded which). What was sequenced was peripheral blood or thyroid tissue (not recorded which).

CDR3 sequence: CASRAFQGDTEAFF. The CDR3 DNA reads TGTGCCAGCAGAGCATTTCAGGGGGACACTGAAGCTTTCTTT. V usage is TRBV6-6 and J usage is TRBJ1-1; 7 bases match TRBD1. This CDR3 region has 14 residues. Germline V lookup: CDR1 MNHNY, CDR2 SVGAGI (reference sequence). Trimming took 6 bases from V and 3 from J; bases not matched to a gene: 7.